The present T cell receptor (beta chain) was sequenced within a study of cytomegalovirus exposure and HLA in healthy donors. It was with 60 Vbeta and 13 Jbeta primers that the PCR ran. Repertoires were generated with immunoSEQ multiplex PCR, while TCRdb's copy carries only in-frame clones and drops some. The sample lists 120,000 or so clones, approximately 8.6% seen once, with around 6% in the top ten. This clone occurred once. This TCR came from a woman between 40 and 55 years old in good health and CMV-seropositive. Source material: PBMCs.

Here the CDR3 DNA reads TGTGCCAGCAGGGGCCCCGGGACACAACTTTACGAGCAGTACTTC. It encodes CASRGPGTQLYEQYF. The chain carries TRBV25-1 and TRBJ2-7; TRBD1 is a possible D gene (6 bases). Per germline, CDR1 MGHDK and CDR2 SYGVNS. The ends were cut back, 6 bases at V and 4 bases at J, with 19 bases in the middle. The CDR3 runs 15 residues.